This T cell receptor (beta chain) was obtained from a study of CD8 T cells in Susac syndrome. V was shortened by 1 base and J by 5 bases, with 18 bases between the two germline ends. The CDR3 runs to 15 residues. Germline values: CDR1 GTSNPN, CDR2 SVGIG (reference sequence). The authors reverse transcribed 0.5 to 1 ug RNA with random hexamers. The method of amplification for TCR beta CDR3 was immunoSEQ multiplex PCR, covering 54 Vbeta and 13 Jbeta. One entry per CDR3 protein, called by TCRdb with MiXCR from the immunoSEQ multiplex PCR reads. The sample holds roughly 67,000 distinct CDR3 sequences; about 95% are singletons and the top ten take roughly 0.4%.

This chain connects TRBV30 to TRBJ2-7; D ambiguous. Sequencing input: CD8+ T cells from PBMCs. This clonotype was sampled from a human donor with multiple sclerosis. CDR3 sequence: CAWSGWTWAANEQYF. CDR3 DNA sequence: TGTGCCTGGAGTGGATGGACCTGGGCGGCGAACGAGCAGTACTTC.